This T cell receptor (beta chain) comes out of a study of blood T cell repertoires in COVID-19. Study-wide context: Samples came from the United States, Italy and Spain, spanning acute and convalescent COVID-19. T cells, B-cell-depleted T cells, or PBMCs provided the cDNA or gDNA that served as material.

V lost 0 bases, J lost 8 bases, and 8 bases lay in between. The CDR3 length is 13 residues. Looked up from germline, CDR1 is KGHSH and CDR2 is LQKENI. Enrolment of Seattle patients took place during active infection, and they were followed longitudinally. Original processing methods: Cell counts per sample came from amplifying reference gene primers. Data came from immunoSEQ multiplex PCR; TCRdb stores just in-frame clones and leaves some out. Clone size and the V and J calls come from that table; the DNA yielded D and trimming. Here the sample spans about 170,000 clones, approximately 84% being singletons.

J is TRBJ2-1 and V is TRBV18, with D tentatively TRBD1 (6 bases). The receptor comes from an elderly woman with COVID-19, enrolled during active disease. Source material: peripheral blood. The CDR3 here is CASSPPGGDEQFF. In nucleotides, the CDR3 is TGTGCCAGCTCACCACCTGGGGGCGATGAGCAGTTCTTC.